These T cell receptor beta chains were read from a single sample in a study of cytomegalovirus exposure and HLA in healthy donors. Profiled with immunoSEQ multiplex PCR; TCRdb holds only in-frame clones, not every one. The sample holds about 50,000 clones. Sequencing was carried out using PBMCs. All receptors come from a woman in her fifties or sixties in good health and CMV-seropositive. Both conserved end residues are part of each CDR3. D genes are given only for firm matches. Clone sizes are given selectively: once, few, many, or a class where the clone is expanded.

J: TRBJ2-7
D: -
size: -
V: TRBV5-1
CDR3: CASSLGPRGSYEQYF
DNA: TGCGCCAGCAGCTTGGGGCCCCGAGGAAGCTACGAGCAGTACTTC

J: TRBJ1-1
D: -
size: -
V: TRBV5-1
CDR3: CASSPEVNTEAFF
DNA: TGCGCCAGCAGCCCGGAGGTGAACACTGAAGCTTTCTTT

J: TRBJ1-2
D: -
size: -
V: TRBV18
CDR3: CASSPEQGAAGYTF
DNA: TGTGCCAGCTCACCAGAACAGGGTGCAGCGGGCTACACCTTC

J: TRBJ2-7
D: TRBD1
size: -
V: TRBV7-8
CDR3: CASSPNRDSFYEQYF
DNA: TGTGCCAGCAGTCCAAACCGGGACAGCTTCTACGAGCAGTACTTC

J: TRBJ2-5
D: TRBD1
size: -
V: TRBV6-5
CDR3: CASRMNRGTKETQYF
DNA: TGTGCCAGCAGGATGAACAGGGGTACCAAAGAGACCCAGTACTTC

J: TRBJ1-2
D: -
size: -
V: TRBV6-5
CDR3: CASSYAQGNGYTF
DNA: TGTGCCAGCAGTTACGCCCAGGGGAATGGCTACACCTTC

J: TRBJ2-7
D: TRBD2
size: -
V: TRBV11-3
CDR3: CASRPGGSISYEQYF
DNA: TGTGCCAGCAGGCCGGGAGGATCGATTTCCTACGAGCAGTACTTC

J: TRBJ2-7
D: -
size: -
V: TRBV21-1
CDR3: CASRKGQGGEQYF
DNA: TGTGCCAGCAGAAAAGGACAGGGGGGCGAGCAGTACTTC

J: TRBJ2-7
D: TRBD2
size: -
V: TRBV18
CDR3: CASSPGLAGSGEQYF
DNA: TGTGCCAGCTCACCAGGACTAGCGGGGTCCGGAGAGCAGTACTTC

J: TRBJ1-5
D: TRBD1
size: -
V: TRBV7-2
CDR3: CASSLRQGTQPQHF
DNA: TGTGCCAGCAGCCTCCGACAGGGGACTCAGCCCCAGCATTTT

J: TRBJ1-5
D: -
size: -
V: TRBV5-1
CDR3: CASSPTQGFGQPQHF
DNA: TGCGCCAGCAGCCCGACTCAGGGGTTTGGTCAGCCCCAGCATTTT

J: TRBJ2-6
D: -
size: -
V: TRBV5-1
CDR3: CASSLEWASGANVLTF
DNA: TGCGCCAGCAGCTTGGAGTGGGCTTCTGGGGCCAACGTCCTGACTTTC

J: TRBJ1-1
D: TRBD1
size: -
V: TRBV11-2
CDR3: CASSPAAGGNTEAFF
DNA: TGTGCCAGCAGCCCCGCGGCAGGGGGGAACACTGAAGCTTTCTTT

J: TRBJ2-3
D: -
size: -
V: TRBV5-1
CDR3: CASSPPPAGPSTDTQYF
DNA: TGCGCCAGCAGCCCGCCCCCTGCAGGCCCTAGCACAGATACGCAGTATTTT

J: TRBJ1-6
D: TRBD1
size: -
V: TRBV7-9
CDR3: CASSLIGGSLVNNSPLHF
DNA: TGTGCCAGCAGCTTAATAGGGGGCAGCCTCGTCAATAATTCACCCCTCCACTTT

J: TRBJ2-5
D: -
size: -
V: TRBV7-7
CDR3: CASSLGRAPRGTQYF
DNA: TGTGCTAGCAGCTTAGGCCGAGCCCCCAGGGGGACCCAGTACTTC

J: TRBJ1-2
D: -
size: -
V: TRBV19
CDR3: CASSIVPGENYGYTF
DNA: TGTGCCAGTAGTATAGTGCCAGGGGAGAACTATGGCTACACCTTC

J: TRBJ1-5
D: -
size: -
V: TRBV6-4
CDR3: CASSETSGVQPQHF
DNA: TGTGCCAGCAGTGAAACCTCCGGGGTTCAGCCCCAGCATTTT

J: TRBJ2-3
D: TRBD2
size: -
V: TRBV7-2
CDR3: CASSLGLAGDTQYF
DNA: TGTGCCAGCAGCTTAGGTCTAGCGGGAGATACGCAGTATTTT

J: TRBJ2-3
D: TRBD2
size: -
V: TRBV5-1
CDR3: CASSGLARDTQYF
DNA: TGCGCCAGCTCCGGACTAGCTAGAGATACGCAGTATTTT

J: TRBJ1-1
D: TRBD1
size: -
V: TRBV18
CDR3: CASSPMGQGNTEAFF
DNA: TGTGCCAGCTCACCAATGGGACAGGGGAACACTGAAGCTTTCTTT

J: TRBJ1-1
D: -
size: -
V: TRBV5-1
CDR3: CASSFWSLTTNTEAFF
DNA: TGCGCCAGCAGCTTCTGGTCTCTGACAACGAACACTGAAGCTTTCTTT

J: TRBJ2-5
D: -
size: -
V: TRBV7-2
CDR3: CASSLVSGKETQYF
DNA: TGTGCCAGCAGCTTAGTATCAGGGAAAGAGACCCAGTACTTC

J: TRBJ1-4
D: -
size: -
V: TRBV6-5
CDR3: CASSSDWTATNEKLFF
DNA: TGTGCCAGCAGTTCAGATTGGACAGCAACTAATGAAAAACTGTTTTTT

J: TRBJ1-4
D: TRBD1
size: -
V: TRBV6-6
CDR3: CASIQQGRAGEKLFF
DNA: TGTGCCAGCATCCAACAGGGGCGGGCCGGGGAAAAACTGTTTTTT

J: TRBJ2-1
D: -
size: -
V: TRBV18
CDR3: CPSSPLGVYYNEQFF
DNA: TGCCCCAGCTCACCACTCGGGGTCTACTACAATGAGCAGTTCTTC

J: TRBJ1-3
D: -
size: -
V: TRBV5-1
CDR3: CASSLEVSGGNTIYF
DNA: TGCGCCAGCAGCTTAGAAGTTTCCGGTGGAAACACCATATATTTT

J: TRBJ1-1
D: -
size: -
V: TRBV19
CDR3: CASKDELRTEAFF
DNA: TGTGCCAGTAAGGATGAGTTGAGGACTGAAGCTTTCTTT

J: TRBJ1-5
D: -
size: -
V: TRBV2
CDR3: CASKEGLSNQPQHF
DNA: TGTGCCAGCAAGGAGGGGCTGAGCAATCAGCCCCAGCATTTT

J: TRBJ2-5
D: TRBD2
size: -
V: TRBV7-2
CDR3: CASSRLAGGVETQYF
DNA: TGTGCCAGCAGCCGACTAGCGGGGGGAGTGGAGACCCAGTACTTC

J: TRBJ1-2
D: -
size: -
V: TRBV19
CDR3: CASSQGEEGYTF
DNA: TGTGCCAGTAGTCAAGGGGAAGAGGGCTACACCTTC

J: TRBJ1-1
D: TRBD1
size: -
V: TRBV19
CDR3: CASLRTRTGNTEAFF
DNA: TGTGCCAGTCTTCGGACCAGGACAGGGAACACTGAAGCTTTCTTT

J: TRBJ2-3
D: TRBD2
size: -
V: TRBV6-1
CDR3: CASSETSGGAPDTQYF
DNA: TGTGCCAGCAGTGAGACTAGCGGGGGGGCCCCAGATACGCAGTATTTT

J: TRBJ2-3
D: TRBD2
size: -
V: TRBV7-2
CDR3: CASSPGGGFTDTQYF
DNA: TGTGCCAGCAGCCCCGGCGGGGGGTTCACAGATACGCAGTATTTT

J: TRBJ2-1
D: -
size: -
V: TRBV6-1
CDR3: CASSSVGDFGNEQFF
DNA: TGTGCCAGCAGTTCTGTGGGGGACTTCGGTAATGAGCAGTTCTTC

J: TRBJ1-5
D: TRBD1
size: -
V: TRBV19
CDR3: CASNWGQHNQPQHF
DNA: TGTGCCAGTAACTGGGGACAGCACAATCAGCCCCAGCATTTT

J: TRBJ1-6
D: -
size: -
V: TRBV6-5
CDR3: CASSYSKAHSTPLHF
DNA: TGTGCCAGCAGTTACTCGAAGGCCCATAGCACACCCCTCCACTTT

J: TRBJ2-1
D: TRBD2
size: -
V: TRBV5-6
CDR3: CASRRSGGKNEQFF
DNA: TGTGCCAGCAGGAGGAGCGGGGGGAAGAATGAGCAGTTCTTC

J: TRBJ2-7
D: TRBD1
size: medium-sized
V: TRBV6-5
CDR3: CASSTRQGQYF
DNA: TGTGCCAGCAGTACTCGACAGGGGCAGTACTTC

J: TRBJ2-1
D: TRBD1
size: -
V: TRBV29-1
CDR3: CSGKGQLDNEQFF
DNA: TGCAGCGGAAAGGGACAGCTTGATAATGAGCAGTTCTTC

J: TRBJ1-1
D: -
size: -
V: TRBV27
CDR3: CASSLSPGSPNTEAFF
DNA: TGTGCCAGCAGTTTATCGCCTGGGAGTCCGAACACTGAAGCTTTCTTT

J: TRBJ2-7
D: TRBD1
size: -
V: TRBV15
CDR3: CATRGTGLYEQYF
DNA: TGTGCCACCAGAGGGACAGGGCTCTACGAGCAGTACTTC

J: TRBJ1-2
D: -
size: -
V: TRBV6-1
CDR3: CASSEGLTAGYTF
DNA: TGTGCCAGCAGCGAGGGCCTCACAGCGGGCTACACCTTC

J: TRBJ2-3
D: -
size: -
V: TRBV11-3
CDR3: CASSPGTTDTQYF
DNA: TGTGCCAGCAGCCCCGGTACCACAGATACGCAGTATTTT

J: TRBJ1-5
D: TRBD1
size: -
V: TRBV5-1
CDR3: CASSLGDRGYDQPQHF
DNA: TGCGCCAGCAGCTTGGGTGACAGGGGCTATGATCAGCCCCAGCATTTT